These T cell receptor beta chains were read from a single sample in a study of blood T cell repertoires in COVID-19. The repertoire was sequenced with immunoSEQ multiplex PCR; TCRdb's copy has only in-frame clones and lacks some. Of 200,000 or so clones listed, approximately 80% are singletons. Sequenced material: peripheral blood. These TCRs come from a woman aged 60-75 years who had recovered from COVID-19. The CDR3 runs from the conserved cysteine through the conserved F or W. Each record gives: V gene, J gene, D gene, clone size, CDR3 protein, CDR3 DNA. The D gene is left open where the match is weak. Expanded clones are given a class, and other clones once, few, many or no size at all.

V gene: TRBV6-5; J gene: TRBJ2-7; D gene: -; clone size: -; CDR3 protein: CASSSSGQTYEQYF; CDR3 DNA: -
V gene: TRBV6-2/TRBV6-3; J gene: TRBJ2-1; D gene: -; clone size: -; CDR3 protein: CASSYSASFRNEQFF; CDR3 DNA: TGTGCCAGCAGTTACTCCGCTAGCTTCAGAAATGAGCAGTTCTTC
V gene: TRBV14; J gene: TRBJ2-1; D gene: TRBD2; clone size: once; CDR3 protein: CASAIAGGYNEQFF; CDR3 DNA: TGTGCCAGTGCGATAGCGGGGGGCTACAATGAGCAGTTCTTC
V gene: TRBV7-9; J gene: TRBJ2-5; D gene: TRBD1; clone size: many; CDR3 protein: CASIPTGGETQYF; CDR3 DNA: TGTGCCAGCATCCCGACAGGGGGAGAGACCCAGTACTTC
V gene: TRBV12-5; J gene: TRBJ2-3; D gene: TRBD2; clone size: -; CDR3 protein: CASDRSGGVKYTQYF; CDR3 DNA: TGTGCTAGTGACCGAAGCGGGGGGGTAAAGTATACGCAGTATTTT
V gene: TRBV4-1; J gene: TRBJ1-4; D gene: -; clone size: -; CDR3 protein: CASSQGATNEKLFF; CDR3 DNA: TGCGCCAGCAGCCAAGGTGCGACTAATGAAAAACTGTTTTTT
V gene: TRBV18; J gene: TRBJ1-5; D gene: -; clone size: -; CDR3 protein: CASSPQGVNQPQHF; CDR3 DNA: TGTGCCAGCTCACCACAGGGGGTAAATCAGCCCCAGCATTTT
V gene: TRBV9; J gene: TRBJ2-3; D gene: TRBD1; clone size: once; CDR3 protein: CASSKGPEGAADTQYF; CDR3 DNA: TGTGCCAGCAGCAAAGGGCCCGAGGGGGCGGCAGATACGCAGTATTTT
V gene: TRBV9; J gene: TRBJ1-3; D gene: -; clone size: -; CDR3 protein: CASSVAPLALSGNTIYF; CDR3 DNA: TGTGCCAGCAGCGTAGCTCCTCTAGCCCTCTCTGGAAACACCATATATTTT
V gene: TRBV5-4; J gene: TRBJ2-7; D gene: TRBD1; clone size: -; CDR3 protein: CASSQPGQPSPYEQYF; CDR3 DNA: TGTGCCAGCAGCCAACCGGGACAGCCGAGCCCCTACGAGCAGTACTTC
V gene: TRBV3-1/TRBV3-2; J gene: TRBJ1-6; D gene: TRBD1; clone size: -; CDR3 protein: CASSLGTGESPLHF; CDR3 DNA: TGTGCCAGCAGCCTTGGGACAGGAGAATCACCCCTCCACTTT
V gene: TRBV19; J gene: TRBJ2-1; D gene: -; clone size: -; CDR3 protein: CASSIGKGGYNEQFF; CDR3 DNA: TGTGCCAGTAGTATAGGGAAAGGAGGATACAATGAGCAGTTCTTC
V gene: TRBV3-1/TRBV3-2; J gene: TRBJ2-7; D gene: TRBD1; clone size: -; CDR3 protein: CASSRLAGTGGAEQYF; CDR3 DNA: TGTGCCAGCAGCCGACTAGCCGGGACAGGGGGCGCCGAGCAGTACTTC
V gene: TRBV7-8; J gene: TRBJ1-2; D gene: TRBD1; clone size: once; CDR3 protein: CASSFVPGQGGNGYTF; CDR3 DNA: TGTGCCAGCAGCTTTGTTCCGGGACAGGGGGGGAATGGCTACACCTTC
V gene: TRBV12-3/TRBV12-4; J gene: TRBJ1-4; D gene: -; clone size: once; CDR3 protein: CASSPAGEKLFF; CDR3 DNA: TGTGCCAGCAGCCCAGCGGGTGAAAAACTGTTTTTT
V gene: TRBV5-6; J gene: TRBJ1-2; D gene: -; clone size: -; CDR3 protein: CASSLMVRSPYGYTF; CDR3 DNA: TGTGCCAGCAGCTTGATGGTCCGGAGCCCTTATGGCTACACCTTC
V gene: TRBV10-3; J gene: TRBJ2-3; D gene: -; clone size: -; CDR3 protein: CAISGDTSTDTQYF; CDR3 DNA: TGTGCCATCAGCGGGGATACTAGCACAGATACGCAGTATTTT
V gene: TRBV6-2/TRBV6-3; J gene: TRBJ2-3; D gene: -; clone size: -; CDR3 protein: CASSYGTLSTDTQYF; CDR3 DNA: TGTGCCAGCAGTTACGGGACATTAAGCACAGATACGCAGTATTTT
V gene: TRBV7-7; J gene: TRBJ2-1; D gene: TRBD1; clone size: few; CDR3 protein: CASSLDRGNEQFF; CDR3 DNA: TGTGCTAGCAGCTTGGACAGGGGCAATGAGCAGTTCTTC